These 22 T cell receptor beta chains came from one sample sequenced in a study of T-cell memory formation after mild COVID-19. TCRdb ran MiXCR on the 5' RACE reads and lists one entry per CDR3 protein. The sample shows hundreds of thousands of distinct CDR3 sequences, more than 20% of them seen only once. What was sequenced was PBMCs or a T cell subset sorted from them (not recorded which). Receptors originate from an adult woman who had mild COVID-19 (a few samples of this study predate the infection). Cell type and time point are not known.

CDR3 protein: CASSVGSGYEQYF. DNA for the CDR3: TGTGCCAGCAGTGTAGGGTCAGGCTACGAGCAGTACTTC. The chain links TRBV27 to TRBJ2-7, with unresolved D. The V end was cut by 5 bases, the J end by 3 bases, with 11 bases between. CDR1 is MNHEY and CDR2 is SMNVEV in the germline V gene (reference sequence). This CDR3 comprises 13 residues.

V usage is TRBV7-2 and J usage is TRBJ2-7; D uncertain. CDR3 length: 13 amino acids. Germline V gives CDR1 SGHTA, CDR2 FQGNSA. V lost 2 bases and J lost 6, with 11 bases in between. The CDR3 DNA follows: TGTGCCAGCAGCTTACCTGGTCGTCCCGAGCAGTACTTC. Its translation is CASSLPGRPEQYF. The variable domain in full, completed from reference TRBV7-2 and TRBJ2-7, reads GAGVSQSPSNKVTEKGKDVELRCDPISGHTALYWYRQSLGQGLEFLIYFQGNSAPDKSGLPSDRFSAERTGGSVSTLTIQRTQQEDSAVYLCASSLPGRPEQYFGPGTRLTVT.

This clonotype was found a few times. This chain joins TRBV5-1 and TRBJ2-7, with D possibly matching TRBD2 (6 bases). Trimming removed 4 bases at V and 0 bases at J, with 17 bases between. CDR3 length: 16 amino acids. CDR1 and CDR2 (germline): SGHRS, YFSETQ. The CDR3 coding sequence is TGCGCCAGCAGCGCGGGACCACATATTAACTCCTACGAGCAGTACTTC. It translates to CASSAGPHINSYEQYF. The complete variable domain, with remaining parts taken from reference TRBV5-1 and TRBJ2-7, reads KAGVTQTPRYLIKTRGQQVTLSCSPISGHRSVSWYQQTPGQGLQFLFEYFSETQRNKGNFPGRFSGRQFSNSRSEMNVSTLELGDSALYLCASSAGPHINSYEQYFGPGTRLTVT.

The gene calls are TRBV24-1 and TRBJ2-1; D is perhaps TRBD1 or TRBD2 (5 bases each). From germline, CDR1 is KGHDR and CDR2 SFDVKD. Trimming removed 7 bases from V and 5 bases from J, with 11 bases in between. The CDR3 totals 13 residues. The CDR3 coding sequence is TGTGCCACCAGCCGGGACGGGAACAATGAGCAGTTCTTC. Its translation: CATSRDGNNEQFF.

The sample holds many counts of this clonotype. V is TRBV5-1 and J is TRBJ2-7; D is possibly TRBD1 (6 bases). In germline, CDR1 is SGHRS, CDR2 YFSETQ. The V gene lost 4 bases and the J gene lost 3 bases, with 17 bases spanning the gap. The CDR3 extends over 15 amino acids. The CDR3 DNA reads TGCGCCAGCAGCAAGGATGGGACAAGTCGCTACGAGCAGTACTTC. Amino acid sequence: CASSKDGTSRYEQYF.

The CDR3 reads CASSRKGAGGYTF. In nucleotides, the CDR3 is TGTGCCAGCAGCCGGAAGGGGGCTGGTGGCTACACCTTC. The chain joins TRBV3-1 to TRBJ1-2; 7 bases are a match to TRBD1. CDR1 is LGHDT and CDR2 is YNNKEL in the germline V gene (reference sequence). The CDR3 has 13 amino acids. V was pared by 4 bases and J by 7 bases, with 6 bases of the junction left unmatched.

The chain uses TRBV3-1 and TRBJ2-5; weak D call: TRBD2 (5 bases). Trimming stripped 3 bases from V and 2 bases from J, with 13 bases between. The CDR3 length is 15 residues. The V gene's germline CDR1 is LGHDT and CDR2 YNNKEL (reference sequence). The CDR3: CASSHLLEKQETQYF. The CDR3 nucleotides are TGTGCCAGCAGCCACCTACTAGAGAAGCAAGAGACCCAGTACTTC.

The V call is TRBV7-9, the J call TRBJ2-7; 7 bases fit TRBD1. Germline V lookup: CDR1 SEHNR, CDR2 FQNEAQ (reference sequence). Trimming removed 3 bases from V and 4 bases from J; junction bases left unmatched: 12. This CDR3 spans 16 amino acids. DNA for the CDR3: TGTGCCAGCAGCTTCGCTCAGACAGGGCGCCTTTACGAGCAGTACTTC. Translated: CASSFAQTGRLYEQYF.

The CDR3 sequence is CSARELAGVDTQYF. In DNA, the CDR3 is TGCAGTGCTAGAGAACTAGCGGGGGTGGATACGCAGTATTTT. The V gene is TRBV20-1, the J gene TRBJ2-3, with 11 bases matching TRBD2. This CDR3 spans 14 amino acids. The V segment lost 0 bases and the J segment 6 bases; nucleotides outside the gene matches: 2. Germline CDR1 reads DFQATT; CDR2 reads SNEGSKA (reference sequence).

This chain connects TRBV7-2 to TRBJ2-1; perhaps TRBD1 as D (5 bases). V was shortened by 5 bases and J by 5 bases, with 13 bases between the two germline ends. The CDR3 has 14 amino acids. Germline CDR1 reads SGHTA; CDR2 reads FQGNSA. The CDR3: CASSVIRVHNEQFF. For the CDR3, the DNA is TGTGCCAGCAGCGTTATCAGGGTCCACAATGAGCAGTTCTTC.

V gene TRBV30 combines with J gene TRBJ2-1; tentative D call: TRBD2 (6 bases). CDR1 and CDR2 from the germline V gene are GTSNPN and SVGIG (reference sequence). Trimming shortened V by 1 base and J by 8 bases, and 15 bases separated the two germline ends. The CDR3 loop spans 14 amino acids. CDR3 bases: TGTGCCTGGAGTGCCGGGGAGGTAAATGATGAGCAGTTCTTC. It specifies CAWSAGEVNDEQFF.

The CDR3 region has the DNA TGTGCCAGTACTAGCGGTCGGACCTACAATGAGCAGTTCTTC. This sequence encodes CASTSGRTYNEQFF. The chain uses TRBV27 and TRBJ2-1; the match to TRBD2 covers 8 bases. The germline V gene has CDR1 MNHEY and CDR2 SMNVEV (reference sequence). V shed 9 bases, J shed 2 bases, and the junction held 6 bases outside the gene matches. This CDR3 spans 14 amino acids.

This clonotype was counted only a few times. This chain links TRBV6-1 with TRBJ1-1; D might be TRBD1 (5 bases). The CDR3 is made up of 13 amino acids. The germline gives CDR1 MNHNS, CDR2 SASEGT. V lost 5 bases and J lost 4, with 11 bases in between. CDR3 sequence reads: CASSPQGGTEAFF. DNA of the CDR3: TGTGCCAGCAGTCCCCAGGGTGGCACTGAAGCTTTCTTT.

This clonotype was seen only a few times. The chain has TRBV7-8 and TRBJ2-3, with 9 bases identical to TRBD2. V lost 1 base and J lost 3; bases outside the gene matches: 8. CDR3 length: 17 amino acids. CDR1 is SGHVS, CDR2 FQNEAQ, per germline. DNA of the CDR3: TGTGCCAGCAGCTTAGAGAGGCTAGCGGGGAATACAGATACGCAGTATTTT. Encoded protein: CASSLERLAGNTDTQYF.

The chain carries TRBV24-1 and TRBJ2-6; 8 bases fit TRBD1. Losses at the gene ends were 3 bases for V and 2 bases for J; bases not matched to a gene: 11. The CDR3 has 19 amino acids. Germline loops: CDR1 KGHDR, CDR2 SFDVKD. CDR3 DNA: TGTGCCACCAGTGATCCTTGGACAGGGCCTATCCCTGGGGCCAACGTCCTGACTTTC. Its translation: CATSDPWTGPIPGANVLTF.

The rearrangement links TRBV6-5 to TRBJ1-1; maybe TRBD1 (6 bases). CDR1 and CDR2 (germline): MNHEY, SVGAGI. CDR3 length: 14 amino acids. Between the trimmed V and J ends, which lost 2 bases and 6 bases, there was a span of 13 bases. This CDR3 reads CASSYVSGGAEAFF. CDR3 DNA sequence: TGTGCCAGCAGTTACGTGTCCGGGGGCGCTGAAGCTTTCTTT.

The J gene is TRBJ2-7, the V gene TRBV5-8; 10 nucleotides line up with TRBD1. In germline, CDR1 is SGHTS, CDR2 YDEGEE. V lost 4 bases and J lost 3; bases outside the gene matches: 7. This CDR3 has 15 amino acids. CDR3 coding DNA: TGTGCCAGCAGCACGGGGACAGGGGTCGGCTACGAGCAGTACTTC. Translated: CASSTGTGVGYEQYF.

The chain carries TRBV20-1 and TRBJ1-1; no firm D call. Germline assignment: CDR1 DFQATT and CDR2 SNEGSKA (reference sequence). The V end lost 0 bases, the J end lost 4 bases, and 12 bases lay between the germline ends. The CDR3 runs 14 residues. This chain's CDR3 is CSARDEKGSTEAFF. The CDR3 DNA follows: TGCAGTGCTAGAGATGAAAAGGGAAGCACTGAAGCTTTCTTT.

This sequence joins TRBV2 and TRBJ1-1; tentatively, D is TRBD1 (6 bases). Per germline, CDR1 SNHLY and CDR2 FYNNEI. Trimming took off 4 bases at V and 0 bases at J, with 15 bases between the two ends. The CDR3 sequence is 16 residues long. CDR3 nucleotides: TGTGCCAGCAGTGGGGGGCAGGGAATGCTGAACACTGAAGCTTTCTTT. Its protein product is CASSGGQGMLNTEAFF.

The chain links TRBV6-1 to TRBJ2-1; 8 bases map to TRBD1. The germline gives CDR1 MNHNS, CDR2 SASEGT. The CDR3 sequence is 13 residues long. The V gene end was trimmed by 4 bases and the J gene end by 12 bases; junction bases not matched to a gene: 8. CDR3 amino acids: CASSVRGQAVQFF. In DNA form, the CDR3 reads TGTGCCAGCAGTGTTCGGGGACAGGCGGTGCAGTTCTTC.

The chain joins TRBV4-1 to TRBJ2-5; perhaps TRBD2 as D (5 bases). Germline CDR1 MGHRA, CDR2 YSYEKL. The CDR3 is 14 residues long. V was pared by 5 bases and J by 1 base, with 11 bases between. CDR3 loop: CASSSPGSQETQYF. The CDR3 bases are TGCGCCAGCAGCTCTCCGGGGTCCCAAGAGACCCAGTACTTC.

The rearrangement uses TRBV4-1 and TRBJ2-7, with D maybe TRBD1 (5 bases). The CDR3 is 17 residues long. Germline CDR1 MGHRA, CDR2 YSYEKL. V was shortened by 4 bases and J by 4 bases, with 23 bases between the two germline ends. Here the CDR3 DNA reads TGCGCCAGCAGCCCAAATCATGGAGCCTCAACAGGATACGAGCAGTACTTC. It encodes CASSPNHGASTGYEQYF.